This T cell receptor beta chain was identified in a study of T cell repertoires in cytomegalovirus infection. For the study at large: Indications came from public TCR beta signatures; they pointed to CMV infection and to a matching HLA type. Study-level results: HLA-C-restricted, CMV-specific TCR beta clonotypes were dominant ex vivo.

In this sample, this clonotype turned up a few times. Its matching antigen is unknown. One entry per CDR3 protein, called by TCRdb with MiXCR from the reads. The sample shows 360,000 or so distinct CDR3 sequences, roughly 34% of them seen only once. The germline V gene encodes CDR1 MNHNY and CDR2 SVGAGI (reference sequence). The V and J ends lost 4 bases and 2 bases, in that order; junction bases with no gene match: 2. This CDR3 contains 14 residues. The rearrangement uses TRBV6-6 and TRBJ2-1, with 7 nucleotides matching TRBD2. The sample was cultured PBMCs, taken from culture after CMV antigen stimulation. The receptor was derived from a human donor in good health (CMV status not recorded). Some clones in this sample may be carry-over from other donors' samples. The chain's CDR3 is CASSFGGTYNEQFF. The CDR3 region has the DNA TGTGCCAGCAGTTTCGGGGGGACCTACAATGAGCAGTTCTTC.